The 10 T cell receptor beta chains below were found in one sample sequenced in a study of cytomegalovirus exposure and HLA in healthy donors. The PCR employed 60 Vbeta primers together with 13 Jbeta primers. Profiling relied on immunoSEQ multiplex PCR, and the TCRdb table lists in-frame clones only, not all of them. Its table records approximately 140,000 clones. Sequencing was carried out using PBMCs. These receptors all stem from a man in his forties in good health and CMV-seronegative.

The chain employs TRBV27 and TRBJ2-2; TRBD1 matches at 9 bases. Germline assignment: CDR1 MNHEY and CDR2 SMNVEV (reference sequence). The CDR3 is 15 residues long. J lost 7 bases, V lost 4 bases, and 7 bases had no gene match. CDR3 sequence: CASSSAGQGLGELFF. The CDR3, as DNA: TGTGCCAGCAGTTCCGCGGGACAGGGTCTCGGGGAGCTGTTTTTT.

The rearrangement joins TRBV7-2 to TRBJ2-1; 8 nucleotides match TRBD2. The CDR3 runs to 17 residues. The V and J ends lost 2 bases and 6 bases, in that order; junction bases with no gene match: 12. The germline CDR1 and CDR2 sequences are SGHTA and FQGNSA. The CDR3 region is CASSLWTSRLLFNEQFF. CDR3 sequence (DNA): TGTGCCAGCAGCTTATGGACTAGCCGACTCTTATTCAATGAGCAGTTCTTC. The complete variable domain, with remaining parts taken from reference TRBV7-2 and TRBJ2-1, reads GAGVSQSPSNKVTEKGKDVELRCDPISGHTALYWYRQSLGQGLEFLIYFQGNSAPDKSGLPSDRFSAERTGGSVSTLTIQRTQQEDSAVYLCASSLWTSRLLFNEQFFGPGTRLTVL.

The chain carries TRBV11-2 and TRBJ1-1; 11 bases fit TRBD1. The ends lost 4 bases at V and 6 bases at J; junction bases unmatched: 1. The V gene's germline CDR1 is SGHAT and CDR2 FQNNGV. The CDR3 totals 13 residues. Here the CDR3 reads CASSWDRGAEAFF. In DNA form, the CDR3 reads TGTGCCAGCAGCTGGGACAGGGGGGCTGAAGCTTTCTTT. Full variable domain (rest looked up from reference TRBV11-2 and TRBJ1-1): EAGVAQSPRYKIIEKRQSVAFWCNPISGHATLYWYQQILGQGPKLLIQFQNNGVVDDSQLPKDRFSAERLKGVDSTLKIQPAKLEDSAVYLCASSWDRGAEAFFGQGTRLTVV.

The CDR3 is CASSITGTSGSYEQYF. The CDR3 DNA reads TGTGCCAGCAGTATCACCGGGACTAGCGGTTCCTACGAGCAGTACTTC. This rearrangement joins TRBV7-2 to TRBJ2-7; 11 positions agree with TRBD2. The CDR3 is 16 amino acids. Germline V lookup: CDR1 SGHTA, CDR2 FQGNSA. V shed 6 bases, J shed 1 base, and the junction held 8 bases outside the gene matches.

The J gene is TRBJ1-1, the V gene TRBV7-2; D is unclear. The CDR3 contains 12 residues. CDR1 SGHTA and CDR2 FQGNSA come from the germline V gene. Trimming left V 5 bases short and J 8 bases short, with 12 bases between. The CDR3 DNA follows: TGTGCCAGCAGCCCAGAGGTCGGGGAAGCTTTCTTT. This encodes CASSPEVGEAFF.

The V call is TRBV6-1, the J call TRBJ2-6, with 8 nucleotides matching TRBD1. The germline V gene has CDR1 MNHNS and CDR2 SASEGT. CDR3 length: 17 residues. Unmatched junction bases numbered 6, after V lost 3 bases and J lost 2 bases. The CDR3 sequence is CASSDPGTGAGANVLTF. The CDR3 DNA follows: TGTGCCAGCAGTGACCCCGGGACAGGCGCTGGGGCCAACGTCCTGACTTTC.

J is TRBJ2-7 and V is TRBV6-1, with TRBD1 as a possible D gene (6 bases). The CDR3 length is 15 residues. Germline V gene data show CDR1 as MNHNS and CDR2 as SASEGT. V was shortened by 6 bases and J by 3 bases, with 18 bases between the two germline ends. For the CDR3, the DNA is TGTGCCAGCAGCCCAAGGGCAGGGGAAAGCTACGAGCAGTACTTC. It translates to CASSPRAGESYEQYF.

This chain joins TRBV7-9 and TRBJ1-2; no reliable D call. CDR3 length: 10 amino acids. The germline V gene encodes CDR1 SEHNR and CDR2 FQNEAQ (reference sequence). Trimming pared 8 bases from V and 4 bases from J, leaving 5 bases between. The CDR3, as DNA: TGTGCCAGCGGCAGCTATGGCTACACCTTC. Its protein product is CASGSYGYTF.

The chain is built from TRBV5-1 and TRBJ2-2; 7 bases map to TRBD2. The CDR3 loop spans 15 amino acids. Looked up from germline, CDR1 is SGHRS and CDR2 is YFSETQ. V shed 3 bases and J 0 bases; nucleotides not matched to a gene: 2. The CDR3, as DNA: TGCGCCAGCAGCTGGGGGGGGTCGAACACCGGGGAGCTGTTTTTT. Encoded protein: CASSWGGSNTGELFF.

The chain joins TRBV12-5 to TRBJ2-2, with 7 bases matching TRBD1. This CDR3 is built from 14 residues. Germline V gives CDR1 LGHNT, CDR2 FRNRAP. The junction had 3 bases not matched to a gene; V was cut back by 2 bases and J by 6 bases. CDR3 nucleotide sequence: TGTGCTAGTGGTTTGAAGGGGGCGCCCGGGGAGCTGTTTTTT. Encoded protein: CASGLKGAPGELFF.